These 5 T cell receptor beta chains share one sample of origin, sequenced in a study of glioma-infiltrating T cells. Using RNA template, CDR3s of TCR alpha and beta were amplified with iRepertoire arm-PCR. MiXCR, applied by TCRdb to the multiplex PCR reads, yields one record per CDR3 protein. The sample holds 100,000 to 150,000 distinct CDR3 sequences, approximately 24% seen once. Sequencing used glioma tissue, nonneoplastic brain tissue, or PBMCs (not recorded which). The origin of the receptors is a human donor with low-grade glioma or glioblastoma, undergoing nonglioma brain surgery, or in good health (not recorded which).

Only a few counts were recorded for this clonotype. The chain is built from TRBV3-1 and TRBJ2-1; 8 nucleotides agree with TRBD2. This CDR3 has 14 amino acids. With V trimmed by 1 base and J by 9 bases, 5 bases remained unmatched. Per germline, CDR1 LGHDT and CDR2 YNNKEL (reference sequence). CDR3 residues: CASSQASGGSEQFF. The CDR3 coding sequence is TGTGCCAGCAGCCAAGCCAGCGGGGGAAGTGAGCAGTTCTTC.

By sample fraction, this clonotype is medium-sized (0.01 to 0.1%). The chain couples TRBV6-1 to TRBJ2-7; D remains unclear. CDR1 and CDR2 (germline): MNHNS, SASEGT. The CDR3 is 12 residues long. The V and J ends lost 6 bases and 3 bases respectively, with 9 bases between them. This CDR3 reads CASSRTNYEQYV. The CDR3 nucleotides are TGTGCCAGCAGCCGCACTAACTACGAGCAGTACGTC.

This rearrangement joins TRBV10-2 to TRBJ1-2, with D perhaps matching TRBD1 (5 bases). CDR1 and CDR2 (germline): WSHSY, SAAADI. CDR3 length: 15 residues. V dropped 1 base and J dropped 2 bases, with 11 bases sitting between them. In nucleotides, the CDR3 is TGCGCCAGCAGTGAGTTTAGACAGTGGAACTATGGCTACACCTTC. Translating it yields CASSEFRQWNYGYTF.

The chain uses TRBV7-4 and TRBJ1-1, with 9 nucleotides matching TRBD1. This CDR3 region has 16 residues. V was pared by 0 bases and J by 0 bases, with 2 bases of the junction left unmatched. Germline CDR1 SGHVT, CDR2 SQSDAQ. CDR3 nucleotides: TGTGCCAGCAGCTTAGCGGGACAGGGAATGAACACTGAAGCTTTCTTT. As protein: CASSLAGQGMNTEAFF.

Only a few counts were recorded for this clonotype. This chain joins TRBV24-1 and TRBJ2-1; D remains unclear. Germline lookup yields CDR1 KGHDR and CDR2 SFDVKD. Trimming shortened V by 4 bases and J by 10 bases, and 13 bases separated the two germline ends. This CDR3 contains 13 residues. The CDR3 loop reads CATSDHPLAEQFF. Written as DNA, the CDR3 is TGTGCCACCAGTGACCACCCCCTGGCGGAGCAGTTCTTC.